The sequence of this TCR beta chain was determined in a study of tumor-infiltrating lymphocytes in primary liver carcinoma. TCR beta cDNA was prepared out of 500 ng total RNA by means of a constant-region primer. The TCR beta library was amplified through three nested multiplex PCR rounds in a modified ARM-PCR procedure. TCRdb re-analysed the multiplex PCR reads in MiXCR, keeping a single row per CDR3 protein. The table includes more than 150,000 distinct CDR3 sequences, roughly three fifths detected once. Both blood RNA, taken from unsorted whole blood, and germline DNA were extracted. The table lists this clonotype with a few counts. The clonotype was recovered from a man in his forties with primary liver carcinoma and hepatitis B virus infection. Sample: peripheral blood.

The CDR3 loop is CASNSAGLAGVGGTQYF. The DNA for the CDR3 is TGTGCCAGCAATTCGGCGGGACTAGCGGGAGTGGGGGGTACGCAGTATTTT. The chain is built from TRBV6-1 and TRBJ2-3; 14 bases are a match to TRBD2. V dropped 7 bases and J dropped 8; count of bases not matched to a gene: 14. The CDR3 consists of 17 residues. CDR1 MNHNS and CDR2 SASEGT come from the germline V gene.